This TCR beta chain came from a study of blood T cell repertoires in COVID-19. Overall study context: Whether acute or convalescent, the COVID-19 samples came from the United States, Italy and Spain. T cells, B-cell-depleted T cells, or PBMCs provided the cDNA or gDNA that served as material.

The data were produced by immunoSEQ multiplex PCR, yet TCRdb's version contains in-frame clones alone and is incomplete. The sample lists 60,000 to 70,000 clones, roughly 86% occurring once. CDR1 MNHNY and CDR2 SVGAGI come from the germline V gene (reference sequence). The CDR3 runs to 12 residues. Trimming shortened V by 10 bases and J by 4 bases, and 13 bases separated the two germline ends. This clone was seen a single time. The sequence was collected from a man between 40 and 49 years old with COVID-19, enrolled during active disease. The chain combines TRBV6-6 with TRBJ1-1, with a weak D call TRBD1 (6 bases). Sequenced material: peripheral blood. The CDR3 DNA sequence: TGTGCCACCTGCGGGGGCGGCACTGAAGCTTTCTTT. Translation: CATCGGGTEAFF.